Described below is a single TCR beta chain sequence and its context. Its specificity is unknown. TCRdb's copy holds only in-frame clones and misses some; the assay was immunoSEQ multiplex PCR. Seen here are millions of clones, around 95% observed once, and the top ten hold 0.13%. The data are from a study of shared clonotypes between healthy human individuals. Whole-study findings and limits: Exclusively blood specimens were collected; tissue repertoires likely differ. The study found lower generation probabilities in non-shared clonotypes than in those shared by all four donors. It was expected that sequencing depth would affect clonotype sharing among donors.

Trimming cost V 0 bases and J 2 bases; bases outside gene matches: 3. This CDR3 has 17 amino acids. From germline, CDR1 is LGHNA and CDR2 YNFKEQ. This sequence joins TRBV4-2 and TRBJ2-5; 13 positions match TRBD2. Sequencing was performed on naive CD4+ T cells sorted from blood. The subset was: CD45RA+ positively selected. The sequence derives from a man younger than 35 in good health. CDR3 DNA: TGTGCCAGCAGCCAAGATAGACTAGCGGGGGGTCAAGAGACCCAGTACTTC. It yields the protein CASSQDRLAGGQETQYF.